This TCR beta chain was sequenced for a study of STAT5B mutations in CD4+ large granular lymphocyte leukemia. Findings of the study overall: Patient CD4-sorted repertoires stayed more clonal than healthy ones after leukemic-clone removal.

Germline CDR1 and CDR2: MNHNS and SASEGT. This CDR3 is 12 amino acids long. V was cut by 8 bases and J by 4 bases, with 12 bases left in between. This table comes from immunoSEQ multiplex PCR, and its TCRdb copy is limited to in-frame clones, with some not included. The repertoire holds around 32,000 clones, with around four fifths as singletons. Concerning this clone: Its cognate antigen is unknown.

Buffy coats from healthy blood donors served as controls. Sequenced sample: CD4+ T cells from blood buffy coats. The receptor was isolated from a human donor in good health. V usage is TRBV6-1 and J usage is TRBJ2-7; D gene uncertain. In DNA, the CDR3 is TGTGCCAGCGATGGCCCTTCTTACGAGCAGTACTTC. Translation: CASDGPSYEQYF.